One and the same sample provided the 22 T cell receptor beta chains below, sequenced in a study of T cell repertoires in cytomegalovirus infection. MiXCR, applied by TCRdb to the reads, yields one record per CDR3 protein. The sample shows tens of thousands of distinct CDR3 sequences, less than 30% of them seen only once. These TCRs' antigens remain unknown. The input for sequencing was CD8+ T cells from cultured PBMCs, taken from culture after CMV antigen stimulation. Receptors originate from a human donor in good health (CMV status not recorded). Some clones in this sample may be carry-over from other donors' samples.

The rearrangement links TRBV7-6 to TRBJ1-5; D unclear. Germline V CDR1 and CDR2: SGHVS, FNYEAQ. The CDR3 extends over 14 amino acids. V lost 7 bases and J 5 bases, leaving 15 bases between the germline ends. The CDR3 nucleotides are TGTGCCAGCATTCGAACCGGGGAGGATCAGCCCCAGCATTTT. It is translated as CASIRTGEDQPQHF.

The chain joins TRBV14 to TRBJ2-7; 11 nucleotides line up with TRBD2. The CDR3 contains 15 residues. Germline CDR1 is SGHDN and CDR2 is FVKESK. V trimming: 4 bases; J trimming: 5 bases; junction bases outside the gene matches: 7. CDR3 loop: CASSLRLAGIHEQYF. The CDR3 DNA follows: TGTGCCAGCAGCCTCCGACTAGCGGGGATCCACGAGCAGTACTTC.

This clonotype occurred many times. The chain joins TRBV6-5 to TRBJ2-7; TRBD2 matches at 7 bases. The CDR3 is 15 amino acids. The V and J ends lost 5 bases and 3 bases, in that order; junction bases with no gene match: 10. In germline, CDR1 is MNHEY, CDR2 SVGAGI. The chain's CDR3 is CASSLLAGASYEQYF. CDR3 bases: TGTGCCAGCAGTCTACTCGCGGGAGCCAGCTACGAGCAGTACTTC.

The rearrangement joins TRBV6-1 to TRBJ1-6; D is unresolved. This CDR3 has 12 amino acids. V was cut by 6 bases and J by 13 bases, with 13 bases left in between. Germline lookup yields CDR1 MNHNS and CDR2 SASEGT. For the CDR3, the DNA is TGTGCCAGCAGGGCAGGCAACTTTCCCCTCCACTTT. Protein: CASRAGNFPLHF.

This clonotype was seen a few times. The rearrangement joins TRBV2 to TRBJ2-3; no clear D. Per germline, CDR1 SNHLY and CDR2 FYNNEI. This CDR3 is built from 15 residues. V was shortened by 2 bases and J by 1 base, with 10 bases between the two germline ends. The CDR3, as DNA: TGTGCCAGCAGTGAAAGGGCCGCCCGCACAGATACGCAGTATTTT. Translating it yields CASSERAARTDTQYF.

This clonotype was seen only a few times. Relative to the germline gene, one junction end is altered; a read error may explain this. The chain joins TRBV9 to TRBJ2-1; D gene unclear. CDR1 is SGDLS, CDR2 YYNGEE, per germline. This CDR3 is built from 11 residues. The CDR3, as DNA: TGTGCCAGCAGCGACCGAAATGGGCAGTTCTTC. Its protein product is CASSDRNGQFF.

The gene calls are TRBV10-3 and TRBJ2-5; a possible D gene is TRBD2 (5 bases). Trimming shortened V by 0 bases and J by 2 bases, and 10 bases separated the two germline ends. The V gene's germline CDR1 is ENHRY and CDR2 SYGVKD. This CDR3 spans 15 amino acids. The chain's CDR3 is CAISESTGIQETQYF. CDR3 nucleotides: TGTGCCATCAGTGAGTCTACGGGGATTCAAGAGACCCAGTACTTC.

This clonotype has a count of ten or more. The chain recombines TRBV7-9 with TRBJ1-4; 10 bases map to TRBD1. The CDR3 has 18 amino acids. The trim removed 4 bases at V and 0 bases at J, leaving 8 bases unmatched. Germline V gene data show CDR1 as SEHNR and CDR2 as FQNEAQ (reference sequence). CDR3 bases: TGTGCCAGCAGCTCCTTTCCGGGACAGGGGCCAACTAATGAAAAACTGTTTTTT. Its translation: CASSSFPGQGPTNEKLFF. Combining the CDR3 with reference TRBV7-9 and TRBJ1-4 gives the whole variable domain DTGVSQNPRHKITKRGQNVTFRCDPISEHNRLYWYRQTLGQGPEFLTYFQNEAQLEKSRLLSDRFSAERPKGSFSTLEIQRTEQGDSAMYLCASSSFPGQGPTNEKLFFGSGTQLSVL.

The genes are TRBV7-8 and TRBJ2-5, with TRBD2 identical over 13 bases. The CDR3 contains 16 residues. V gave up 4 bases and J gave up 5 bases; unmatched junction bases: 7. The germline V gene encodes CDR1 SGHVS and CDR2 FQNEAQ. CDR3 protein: CASSSGLAGARETQYF. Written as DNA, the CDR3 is TGTGCCAGCAGCTCTGGACTAGCGGGAGCTAGGGAGACCCAGTACTTC.

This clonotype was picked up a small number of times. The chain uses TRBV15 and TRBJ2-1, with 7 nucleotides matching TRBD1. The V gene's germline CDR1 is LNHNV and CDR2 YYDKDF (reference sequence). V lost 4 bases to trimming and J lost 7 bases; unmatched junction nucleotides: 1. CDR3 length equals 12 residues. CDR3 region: CATSIQGNEQFF. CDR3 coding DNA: TGTGCCACCAGCATACAGGGGAATGAGCAGTTCTTC.

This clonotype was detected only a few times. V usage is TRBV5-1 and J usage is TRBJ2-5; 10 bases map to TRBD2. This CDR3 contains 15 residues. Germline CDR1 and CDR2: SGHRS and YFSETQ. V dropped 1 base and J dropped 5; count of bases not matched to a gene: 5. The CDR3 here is CASSLSGGAVETQYF. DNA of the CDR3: TGCGCCAGCAGCTTGAGCGGGGGGGCCGTCGAGACCCAGTACTTC. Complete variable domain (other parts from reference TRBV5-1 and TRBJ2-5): KAGVTQTPRYLIKTRGQQVTLSCSPISGHRSVSWYQQTPGQGLQFLFEYFSETQRNKGNFPGRFSGRQFSNSRSEMNVSTLELGDSALYLCASSLSGGAVETQYFGPGTRLLVL.

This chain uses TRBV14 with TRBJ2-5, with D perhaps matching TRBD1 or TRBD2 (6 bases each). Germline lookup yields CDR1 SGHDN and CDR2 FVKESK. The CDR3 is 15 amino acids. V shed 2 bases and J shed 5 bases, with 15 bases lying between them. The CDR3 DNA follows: TGTGCCAGCAGCCAACTCAGGGGAGGAGGGGAGACCCAGTACTTC. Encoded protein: CASSQLRGGGETQYF.

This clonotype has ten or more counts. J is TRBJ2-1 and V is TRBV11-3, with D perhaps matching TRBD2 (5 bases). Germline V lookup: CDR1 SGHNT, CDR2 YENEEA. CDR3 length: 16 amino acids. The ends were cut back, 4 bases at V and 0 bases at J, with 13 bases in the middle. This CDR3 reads CASSSADYYSYNEQFF. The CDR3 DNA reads TGTGCCAGCAGCTCGGCTGACTACTACTCCTACAATGAGCAGTTCTTC. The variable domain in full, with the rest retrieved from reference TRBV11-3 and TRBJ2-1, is EAGVVQSPRYKIIEKKQPVAFWCNPISGHNTLYWYLQNLGQGPELLIRYENEEAVDDSQLPKDRFSAERLKGVDSTLKIQPAELGDSAVYLCASSSADYYSYNEQFFGPGTRLTVL.

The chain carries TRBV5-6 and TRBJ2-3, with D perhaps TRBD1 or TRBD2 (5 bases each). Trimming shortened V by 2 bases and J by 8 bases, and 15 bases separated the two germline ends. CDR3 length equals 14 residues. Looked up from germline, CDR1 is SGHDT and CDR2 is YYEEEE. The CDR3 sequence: CASSLGTDPVTQYF. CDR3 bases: TGTGCCAGCAGCTTAGGGACGGATCCAGTTACGCAGTATTTT.

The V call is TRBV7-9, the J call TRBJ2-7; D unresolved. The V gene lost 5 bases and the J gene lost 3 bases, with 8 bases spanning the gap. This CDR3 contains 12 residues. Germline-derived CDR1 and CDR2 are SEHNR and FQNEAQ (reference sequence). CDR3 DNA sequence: TGTGCCAGCAGCGGACCTCTCTACGAGCAGTACTTC. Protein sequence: CASSGPLYEQYF.

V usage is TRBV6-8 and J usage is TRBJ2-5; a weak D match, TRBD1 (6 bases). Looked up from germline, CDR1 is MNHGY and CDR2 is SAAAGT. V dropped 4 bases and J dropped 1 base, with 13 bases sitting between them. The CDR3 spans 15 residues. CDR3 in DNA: TGTGCCAGCAGTTGGTCGACAGGAACCCAAGAGACCCAGTACTTC. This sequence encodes CASSWSTGTQETQYF.

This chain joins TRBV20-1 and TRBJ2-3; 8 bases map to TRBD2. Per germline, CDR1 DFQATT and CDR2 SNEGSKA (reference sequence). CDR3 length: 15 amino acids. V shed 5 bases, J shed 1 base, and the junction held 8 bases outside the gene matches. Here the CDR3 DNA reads TGCAGTGCTCCGGGGGAACTAGCGGGCACAGATACGCAGTATTTT. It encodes CSAPGELAGTDTQYF.

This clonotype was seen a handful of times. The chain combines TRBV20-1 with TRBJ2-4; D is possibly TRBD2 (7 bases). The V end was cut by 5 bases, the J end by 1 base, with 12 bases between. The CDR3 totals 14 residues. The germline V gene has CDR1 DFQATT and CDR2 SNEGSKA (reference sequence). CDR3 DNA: TGCAGTGCTGAGGGGGGGGTGGCCAAAAACATTCAGTACTTC. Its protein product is CSAEGGVAKNIQYF.

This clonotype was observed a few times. The CDR3, as DNA: TGTGCCAGCAGTCTTAGGGGAATTAATCAGCCCCAGCATTTT. Translating gives CASSLRGINQPQHF. The rearrangement joins TRBV12-3 or TRBV12-4 to TRBJ1-5, with a possible D match to TRBD1 (5 bases). The ends were cut back, 5 bases at V and 4 bases at J, with 12 bases in the middle. The CDR3 runs 14 residues.

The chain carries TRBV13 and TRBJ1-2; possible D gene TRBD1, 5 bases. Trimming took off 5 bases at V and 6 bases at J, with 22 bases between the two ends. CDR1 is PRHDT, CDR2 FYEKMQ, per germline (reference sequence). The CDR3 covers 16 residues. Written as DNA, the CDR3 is TGTGCCAGCAGCGAAGCTACAGGCCCGGGAGGTGATGGCTACACCTTC. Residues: CASSEATGPGGDGYTF.

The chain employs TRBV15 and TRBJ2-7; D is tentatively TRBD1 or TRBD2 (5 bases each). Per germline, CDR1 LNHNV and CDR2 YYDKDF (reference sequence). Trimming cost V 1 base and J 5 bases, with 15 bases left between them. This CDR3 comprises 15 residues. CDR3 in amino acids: CATSRVGTVGDEQYF. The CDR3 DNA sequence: TGTGCCACCAGCAGAGTAGGGACCGTCGGAGACGAGCAGTACTTC. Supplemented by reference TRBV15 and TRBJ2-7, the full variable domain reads DAMVIQNPRYQVTQFGKPVTLSCSQTLNHNVMYWYQQKSSQAPKLLFHYYDKDFNNEADTPDNFQSRRPNTSFCFLDIRSPGLGDTAMYLCATSRVGTVGDEQYFGPGTRLTVT.

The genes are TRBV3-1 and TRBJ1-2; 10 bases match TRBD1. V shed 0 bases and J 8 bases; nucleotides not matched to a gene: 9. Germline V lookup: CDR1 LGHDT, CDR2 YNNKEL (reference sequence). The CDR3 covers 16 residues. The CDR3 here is CASSQEGDRGRGGYTF. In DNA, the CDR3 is TGTGCCAGCAGCCAAGAGGGAGACAGGGGGCGCGGAGGCTACACCTTC.